This TCR beta chain appears in the sequencing data of a study of beta chain features in type 1 diabetes. Study results and caveats: The cDNA sequencing approach could over-represent high-TCR-expressing cells.

cDNA synthesis used the whole RNA isolate, giving expressed TCRB sequences. Here immunoSEQ multiplex PCR was the method, and the copy in TCRdb shows in-frame clones only, minus some. The table shows 200,000 to 250,000 clones, with around 65% occurring only once. The CDR3 runs to 16 residues. From germline, CDR1 is SNHLY and CDR2 FYNNEI. One heparinised draw of blood, averaging roughly 110 mL, came from each donor. Purity exceeding 95% was reached by all sorted populations. Details on this clone: Its antigen is unidentified. One end of the junction varies from germline; a read error may be responsible.

The chain is built from TRBV2 and TRBJ2-5; TRBD2 aligns across 9 bases. Sample: naive CD4+ T cells from blood. The source of this sequence is a man aged 25 to 40 in good health. This CDR3 reads CASIESSGRPGESQYF. The CDR3 DNA is TGTGCCAGCATTGAATCCAGCGGGAGGCCAGGCGAGTCCCAGTACTTC.